This T cell receptor beta chain was sequenced for a study of identical twins. As concerns this clonotype: What it recognizes is unknown.

CDR3 length: 15 amino acids. V was cut by 3 bases and J by 3 bases, with 14 bases left in between. Germline lookup yields CDR1 PRHDT and CDR2 FYEKMQ (reference sequence). Unique molecular identifiers were present on the cDNA, and a universal primer site came from template switching. TCRdb fed the 5' RACE reads into MiXCR, producing one record per CDR3 protein. The table lists 1.5 million or so distinct CDR3 sequences, under 35% of them singletons. Whole-study results and caveats: Excess twin sharing in beta out-of-frame sequences was weaker.

Sequences were obtained from cord blood. The chain employs TRBV13 and TRBJ1-2, with a possible D match to TRBD1 (5 bases). This TCR was recovered from a newborn girl in good health. The CDR3 nucleotides read TGTGCCAGCAGCTTGATCGGGGCCGTCTACTATGGCTACACCTTC. Translation: CASSLIGAVYYGYTF.